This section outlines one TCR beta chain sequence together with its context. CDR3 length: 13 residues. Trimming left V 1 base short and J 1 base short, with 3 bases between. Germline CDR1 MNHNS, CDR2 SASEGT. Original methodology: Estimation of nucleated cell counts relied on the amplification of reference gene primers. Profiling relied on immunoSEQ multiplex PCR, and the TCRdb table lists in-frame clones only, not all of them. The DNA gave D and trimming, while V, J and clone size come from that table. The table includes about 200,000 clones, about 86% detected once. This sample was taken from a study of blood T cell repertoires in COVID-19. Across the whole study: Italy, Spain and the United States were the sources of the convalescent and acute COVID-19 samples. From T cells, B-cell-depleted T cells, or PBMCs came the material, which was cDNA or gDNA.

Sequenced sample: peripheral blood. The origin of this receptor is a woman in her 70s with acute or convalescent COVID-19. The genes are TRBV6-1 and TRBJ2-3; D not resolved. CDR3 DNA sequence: TGTGCCAGCAGTGAAGGGCGCACAGATACGCAGTATTTT. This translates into CASSEGRTDTQYF.